This TCR beta chain was sequenced for a study of vaccination effects on CD4 cells after COVID-19 (dated by TCRdb to 2022 to 2024). In terms of the full investigation: The ViraFEST assay stimulated PBMC with viral peptide pools and then used TCR sequencing to identify antigen-specific CD4+ T cell clonotypes by expansion. Post-vaccine samples across the study were collected a median of 72 days after the second dose, with a range of 14 to 241. Each well held fewer than 2.5 million PBMC cultured in IMDM containing around 5% human AB serum, around 10 IU/ml IL-2 and gentamicin, along with roughly 10 ug/ml peptides. In both COVID-19 convalescent patients and infection-naive vaccine recipients, the study compared SARS-CoV-2 spike-specific CD4+ TCR repertoires from before mRNA vaccination with those from after it. Altogether, around eleven COVID-19 convalescent patients and a few SARS-CoV-2-naive healthy vaccine recipients made up the full study. In the study, cultures from other donors were sequenced using the Oncomine TCR Beta short-read assay on an Illumina iSeq 100. Findings and caveats that apply to the study as a whole: Among healthy vaccine recipients, nearly all vaccine-induced clones were SARS-CoV-2 mono-reactive, and only 1 of 255 was cross-reactive with common cold coronaviruses. Only a small number of convalescent patients were included, and no early post-infection timepoints were available, which limited the study. At late post-vaccination timepoints, both infection-induced and vaccine-induced clones showed marked clonal contraction, consistent with waning T cell responses.

On this clone: Its antigen specificity is not known. Within one base of it there is no much larger clone, and no base qualities were kept.

The receptor library was made with the immunoSEQ multiplex PCR assay. DNA from the CD4+ T cells that had been cultured and isolated underwent TCR beta CDR3 sequencing. Per the original workflow: The analysis removed non-productive TCR sequences, trimmed reads to the CDR3 region, and retained only CDR3s that were 7 or more amino acids long. Antigen-specific clonotypes were identified using the MANAFEST web app by comparison of expansion in peptide wells against reference cultures. To be called positive, a clone needed expansion at FDR<0.05 compared with the reference and with all other wells, an odds ratio greater than 5, and a frequency greater than 0.1% in two replicate wells. Clonotypes significantly expanded in SARS-CoV-2 spike wells and in at least one common cold coronavirus spike condition were defined as cross-reactive. Levenshtein distance calculated with the stringdist R package was used to assess CDR3 similarity, and unrooted trees were constructed with ape in R 3.6.1. Entries here come from immuneACCESS through TCRdb and include only in-frame sequences with V and J called. Some clones fail to appear in such tables; in the studies checked, an unresolved V gene covers under half of the shortfall, and the cause of the remainder is unknown. Clone size and V and J calls were adopted from that table, with D and trimming inferred from the DNA. The sample table lists about 73,000 clones, nearly 75% of them with a count of one. The top ten clones comprise more than 2% of the sample.

After more than 9 days of culture, CD4+ T cells were isolated with the EasySep CD4+ T cell isolation kit. Participants received two doses of either the BNT162b2 or the mRNA-1273 mRNA SARS-CoV-2 vaccine. None of the healthy vaccine recipients had a prior SARS-CoV-2 infection, which was confirmed by nucleocapsid antibody tests that came back negative both before and after vaccination. On days 3 and 7, half of the culture medium was replaced with fresh IL-2-containing medium. Each peptide stimulation condition was cultured in triplicate wells unless otherwise noted. PBMC were separated from whole blood using Ficoll-Paque Plus gradient centrifugation and were then either cryopreserved at -140C or used fresh. The QIAamp micro DNA kit was used to extract genomic DNA from the cultured CD4+ T cells. V is pared back by 5 bases and J by 1 base, with 11 bases lying between the germline termini. According to the germline V gene, CDR1 reads SGHTA and CDR2 reads FQGNSA. Including the terminal cysteine and phenylalanine, the CDR3 comprises 15 residues. The DNA shown is the 45-base CDR3, in frame from base 1.

The sample was CD4+ T cells from PBMCs cultured without peptide, taken after COVID-19 vaccination. The receptor was derived from a human donor who received a COVID-19 vaccine. The chain is made from TRBV7-2 and TRBJ2-2, with the D gene not confidently named. Here is the DNA: TGTGCCAGCAGCCAAAGGGCGGAGAACACCGGGGAGCTGTTTTTT. Its coded protein is CASSQRAENTGELFF.